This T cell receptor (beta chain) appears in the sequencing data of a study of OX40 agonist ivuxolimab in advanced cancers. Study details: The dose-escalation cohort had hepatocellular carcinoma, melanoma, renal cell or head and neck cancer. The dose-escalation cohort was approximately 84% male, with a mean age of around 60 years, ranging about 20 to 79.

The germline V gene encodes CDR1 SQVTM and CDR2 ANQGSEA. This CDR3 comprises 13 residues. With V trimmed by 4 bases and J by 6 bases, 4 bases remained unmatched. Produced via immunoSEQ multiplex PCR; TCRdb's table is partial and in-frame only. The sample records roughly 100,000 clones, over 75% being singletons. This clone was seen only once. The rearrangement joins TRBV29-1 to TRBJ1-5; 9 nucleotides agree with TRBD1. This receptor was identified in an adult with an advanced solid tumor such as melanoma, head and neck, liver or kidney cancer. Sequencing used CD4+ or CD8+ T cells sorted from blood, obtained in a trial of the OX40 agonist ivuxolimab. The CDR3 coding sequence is TGCAGCGTTGCACAGGGGGCCGGTCAGCCCCAGCATTTT. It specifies CSVAQGAGQPQHF.